The subject of this entry is one T cell receptor (beta chain). TCRdb reprocessed the RT-PCR reads with MiXCR, giving one entry per CDR3 protein. The sample comprises roughly 710,000 distinct CDR3 sequences, about 14% of which are singletons, and roughly 7.2% rests with the top ten. This record belongs to a study of response to subunit inactivated influenza vaccine. The receptor's source is a man aged 45-60 years who received an inactivated influenza vaccine. Source: PBMCs from blood, taken 14 days before vaccination.

CDR3 region: CASSSDRRDTQYF. The CDR3 DNA is TGTGCCAGCAGCTCCGACCGGAGGGATACGCAGTATTTT. The chain links TRBV7-6 to TRBJ2-3; perhaps TRBD2 as D (5 bases). The CDR3 spans 13 residues. V was trimmed by 4 bases and J by 6 bases, leaving 11 bases between them. Germline CDR1 and CDR2: SGHVS and FNYEAQ.